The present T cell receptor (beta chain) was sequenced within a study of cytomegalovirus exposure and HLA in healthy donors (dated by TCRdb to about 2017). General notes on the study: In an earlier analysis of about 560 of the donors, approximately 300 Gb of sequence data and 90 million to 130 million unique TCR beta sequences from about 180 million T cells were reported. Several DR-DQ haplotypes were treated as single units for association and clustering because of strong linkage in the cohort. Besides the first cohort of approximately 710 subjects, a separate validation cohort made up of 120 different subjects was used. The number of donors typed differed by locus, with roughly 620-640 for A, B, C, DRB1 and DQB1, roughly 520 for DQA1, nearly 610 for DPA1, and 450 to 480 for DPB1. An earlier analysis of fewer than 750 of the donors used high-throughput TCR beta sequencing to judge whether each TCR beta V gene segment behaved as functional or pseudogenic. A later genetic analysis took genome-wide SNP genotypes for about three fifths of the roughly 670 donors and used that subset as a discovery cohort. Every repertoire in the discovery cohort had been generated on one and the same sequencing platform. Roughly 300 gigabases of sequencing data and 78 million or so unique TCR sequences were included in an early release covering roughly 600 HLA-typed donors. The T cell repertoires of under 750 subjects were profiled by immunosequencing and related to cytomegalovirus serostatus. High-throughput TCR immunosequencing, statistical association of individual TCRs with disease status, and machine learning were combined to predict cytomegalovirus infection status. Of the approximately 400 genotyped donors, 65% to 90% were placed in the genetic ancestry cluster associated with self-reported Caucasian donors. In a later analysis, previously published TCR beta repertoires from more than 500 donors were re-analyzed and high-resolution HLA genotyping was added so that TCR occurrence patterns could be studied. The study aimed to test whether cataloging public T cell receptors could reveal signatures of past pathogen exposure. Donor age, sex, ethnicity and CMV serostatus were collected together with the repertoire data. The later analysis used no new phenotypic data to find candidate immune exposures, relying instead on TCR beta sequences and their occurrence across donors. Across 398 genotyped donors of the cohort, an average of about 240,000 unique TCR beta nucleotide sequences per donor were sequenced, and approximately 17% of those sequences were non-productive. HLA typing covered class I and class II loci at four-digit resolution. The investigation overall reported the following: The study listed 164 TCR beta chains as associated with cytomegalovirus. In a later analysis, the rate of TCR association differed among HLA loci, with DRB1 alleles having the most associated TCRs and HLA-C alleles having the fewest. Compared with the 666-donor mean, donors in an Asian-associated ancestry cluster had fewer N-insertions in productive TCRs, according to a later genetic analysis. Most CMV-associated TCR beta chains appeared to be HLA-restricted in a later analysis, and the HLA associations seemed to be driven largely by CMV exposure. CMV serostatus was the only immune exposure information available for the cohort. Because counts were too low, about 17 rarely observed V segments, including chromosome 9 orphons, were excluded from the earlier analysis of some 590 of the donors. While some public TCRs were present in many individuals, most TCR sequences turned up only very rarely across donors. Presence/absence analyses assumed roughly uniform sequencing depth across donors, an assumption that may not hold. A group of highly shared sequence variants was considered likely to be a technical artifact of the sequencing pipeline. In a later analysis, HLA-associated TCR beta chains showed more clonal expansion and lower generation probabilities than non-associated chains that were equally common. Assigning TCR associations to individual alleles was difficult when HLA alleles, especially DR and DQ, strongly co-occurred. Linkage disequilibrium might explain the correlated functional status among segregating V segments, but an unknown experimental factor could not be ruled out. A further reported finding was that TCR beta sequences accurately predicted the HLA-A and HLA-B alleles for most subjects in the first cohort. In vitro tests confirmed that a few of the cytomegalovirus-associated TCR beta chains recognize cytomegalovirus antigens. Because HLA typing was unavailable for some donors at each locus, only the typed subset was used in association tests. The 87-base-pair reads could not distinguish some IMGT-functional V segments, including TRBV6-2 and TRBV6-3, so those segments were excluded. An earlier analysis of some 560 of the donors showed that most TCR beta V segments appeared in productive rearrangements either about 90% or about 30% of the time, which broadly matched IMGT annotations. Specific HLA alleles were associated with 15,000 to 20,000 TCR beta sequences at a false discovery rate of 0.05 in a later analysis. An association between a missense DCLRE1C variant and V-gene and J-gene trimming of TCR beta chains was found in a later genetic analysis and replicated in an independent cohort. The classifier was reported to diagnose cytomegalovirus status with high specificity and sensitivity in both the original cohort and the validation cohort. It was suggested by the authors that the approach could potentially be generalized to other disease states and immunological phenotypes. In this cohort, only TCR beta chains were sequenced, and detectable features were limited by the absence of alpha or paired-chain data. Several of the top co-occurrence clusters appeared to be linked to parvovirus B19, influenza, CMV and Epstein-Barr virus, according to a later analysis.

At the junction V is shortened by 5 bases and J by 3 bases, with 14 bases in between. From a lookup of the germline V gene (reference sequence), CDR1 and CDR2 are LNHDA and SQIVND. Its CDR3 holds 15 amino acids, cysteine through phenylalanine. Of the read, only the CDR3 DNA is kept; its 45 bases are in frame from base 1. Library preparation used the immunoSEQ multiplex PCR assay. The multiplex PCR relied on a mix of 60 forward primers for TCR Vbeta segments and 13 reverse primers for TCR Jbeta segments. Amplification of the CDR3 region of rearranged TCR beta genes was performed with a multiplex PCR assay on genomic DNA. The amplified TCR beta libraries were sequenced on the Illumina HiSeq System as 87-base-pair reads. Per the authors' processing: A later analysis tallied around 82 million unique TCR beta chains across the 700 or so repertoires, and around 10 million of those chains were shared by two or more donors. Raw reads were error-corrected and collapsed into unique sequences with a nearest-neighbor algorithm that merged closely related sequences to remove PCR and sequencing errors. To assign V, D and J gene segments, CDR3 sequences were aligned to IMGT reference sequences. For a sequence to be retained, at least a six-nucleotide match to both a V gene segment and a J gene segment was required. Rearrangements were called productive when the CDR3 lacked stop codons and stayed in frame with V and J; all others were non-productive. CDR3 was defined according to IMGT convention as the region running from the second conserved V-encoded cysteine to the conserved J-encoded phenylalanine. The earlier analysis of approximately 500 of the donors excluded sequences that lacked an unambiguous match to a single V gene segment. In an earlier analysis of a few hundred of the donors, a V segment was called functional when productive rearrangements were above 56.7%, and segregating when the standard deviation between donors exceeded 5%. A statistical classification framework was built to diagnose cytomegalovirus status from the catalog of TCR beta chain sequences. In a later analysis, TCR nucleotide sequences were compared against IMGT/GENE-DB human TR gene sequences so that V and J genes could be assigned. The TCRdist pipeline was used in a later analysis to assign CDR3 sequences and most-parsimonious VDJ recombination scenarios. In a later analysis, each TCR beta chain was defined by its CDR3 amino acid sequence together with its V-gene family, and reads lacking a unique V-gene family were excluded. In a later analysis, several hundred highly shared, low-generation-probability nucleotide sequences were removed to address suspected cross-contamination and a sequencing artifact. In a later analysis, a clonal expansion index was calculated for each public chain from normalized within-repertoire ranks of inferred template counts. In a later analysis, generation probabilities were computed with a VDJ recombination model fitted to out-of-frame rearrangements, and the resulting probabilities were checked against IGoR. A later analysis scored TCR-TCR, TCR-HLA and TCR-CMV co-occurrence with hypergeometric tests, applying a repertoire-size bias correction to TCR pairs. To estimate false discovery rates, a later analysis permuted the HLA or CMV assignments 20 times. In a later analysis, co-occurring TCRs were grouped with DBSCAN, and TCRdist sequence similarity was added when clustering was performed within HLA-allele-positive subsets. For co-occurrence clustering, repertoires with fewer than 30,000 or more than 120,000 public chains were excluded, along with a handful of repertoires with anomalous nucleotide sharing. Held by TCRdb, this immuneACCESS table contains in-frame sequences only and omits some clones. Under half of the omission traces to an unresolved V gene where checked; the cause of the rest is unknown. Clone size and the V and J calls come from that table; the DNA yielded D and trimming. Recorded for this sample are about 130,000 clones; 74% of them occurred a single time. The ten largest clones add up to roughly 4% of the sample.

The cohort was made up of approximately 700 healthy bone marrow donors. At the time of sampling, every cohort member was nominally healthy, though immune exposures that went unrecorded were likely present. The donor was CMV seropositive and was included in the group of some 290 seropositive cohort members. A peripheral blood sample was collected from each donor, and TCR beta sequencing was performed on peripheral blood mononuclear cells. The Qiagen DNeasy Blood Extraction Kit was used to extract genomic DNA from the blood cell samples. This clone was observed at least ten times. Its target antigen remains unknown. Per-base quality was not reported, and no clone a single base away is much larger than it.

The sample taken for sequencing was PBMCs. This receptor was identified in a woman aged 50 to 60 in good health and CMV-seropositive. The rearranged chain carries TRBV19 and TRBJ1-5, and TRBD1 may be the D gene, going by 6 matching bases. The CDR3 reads CASSLTGTFNQPQHF. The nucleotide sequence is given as TGTGCCAGTAGTCTGACCGGGACATTCAATCAGCCCCAGCATTTT. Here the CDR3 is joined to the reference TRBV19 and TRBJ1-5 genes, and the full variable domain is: DGGITQSPKYLFRKEGQNVTLSCEQNLNHDAMYWYRQDPGQGLRLIYYSQIVNDFQKGDIAEGYSVSREKKESFPLTVTSAQKNPTAFYLCASSLTGTFNQPQHFGDGTRLSIL.